One and the same sample provided the 29 T cell receptor beta chains below, sequenced in a study of CD8+ T cells in alopecia areata. Sequencing relied on a cDNA template that was reverse transcribed from extracted RNA. Sequencing was performed with immunoSEQ multiplex PCR; in TCRdb, only in-frame clones are kept and a portion is missing. Of 170,000 or so clones in the sample, 50% to 70% were seen once. Here the sequenced sample was CD4+ T cells sorted from blood, taken at week 0. Receptor source: a human donor with alopecia areata.

The chain couples TRBV30 to TRBJ1-6; TRBD1 aligns across 7 bases. The CDR3 contains 17 residues. The V gene end was trimmed by 3 bases and the J gene end by 4 bases; junction bases not matched to a gene: 12. The germline gives CDR1 GTSNPN, CDR2 SVGIG (reference sequence). CDR3 loop: CAWSRGLMSPYNSPLHF. The CDR3 DNA is TGTGCCTGGAGCAGGGGGTTGATGTCCCCATATAATTCACCCCTCCACTTT.

The sample holds a few counts of this clone. V gene TRBV25-1 combines with J gene TRBJ1-2; D is perhaps TRBD1 (5 bases). Per the germline V gene, CDR1 is MGHDK and CDR2 is SYGVNS. The CDR3 totals 13 residues. Trimming pared 6 bases from V and 8 bases from J, leaving 16 bases between. CDR3 residues: CASREAGVKGYTF. The CDR3 DNA reads TGTGCCAGCAGAGAAGCGGGGGTTAAAGGCTACACCTTC.

The J gene is TRBJ1-4, the V gene TRBV18; a weak D match, TRBD1 (6 bases). The CDR3 extends over 15 amino acids. Germline V CDR1 and CDR2: KGHSH, LQKENI. The V and J ends lost 4 bases and 8 bases respectively, with 17 bases between them. This CDR3 is CASSRYAGTNEKLFF. In DNA, the CDR3 is TGTGCCAGCTCACGATACGCCGGGACAAACGAAAAACTGTTTTTT.

The chain is built from TRBV29-1 and TRBJ1-2; no clear D gene. V was trimmed by 5 bases and J by 8 bases, leaving 12 bases between them. Germline assignment: CDR1 SQVTM and CDR2 ANQGSEA. The CDR3 contains 11 residues. The CDR3 DNA sequence: TGCAGCGTTTTGGGCCCTCGGGGCTACACCTTC. The encoded protein is CSVLGPRGYTF.

The genes are TRBV5-4 and TRBJ2-3, with D perhaps TRBD1 or TRBD2 (5 bases each). Trimming pared 0 bases from V and 4 bases from J, leaving 12 bases between. Looked up from germline, CDR1 is SGHNT and CDR2 is YYREEE (reference sequence). This CDR3 has 15 residues. CDR3 nucleotide sequence: TGTGCCAGCAGCTTGGACCGGCAGGGAGCAGATACGCAGTATTTT. Its translation is CASSLDRQGADTQYF.

Of note for this clone: Other nucleotide sequences from this sample produce the same CDR3. The rearrangement joins TRBV29-1 to TRBJ2-7; no firm D call. Germline V gives CDR1 SQVTM, CDR2 ANQGSEA. CDR3 length equals 10 residues. V was cut by 5 bases and J by 3 bases, with 5 bases left in between. CDR3 bases: TGCAGCGTTAGGGACTACGAGCAGTACTTC. Its translation is CSVRDYEQYF.

The chain employs TRBV29-1 and TRBJ2-4; no clear D gene. This CDR3 is 16 amino acids long. V was pared by 6 bases and J by 0 bases, with 18 bases between. The germline V gene encodes CDR1 SQVTM and CDR2 ANQGSEA. The CDR3 DNA follows: TGCAGCGTGGGCCTCAGGACGGAACTAGCCAAAAACATTCAGTACTTC. It codes for CSVGLRTELAKNIQYF.

The table lists this clone with many counts. The genes are TRBV10-3 and TRBJ1-1, with 8 bases fitting TRBD1. This CDR3 contains 13 residues. Trimming at V came to 4 bases and at J to 4 bases, leaving 2 bases not matched to a gene. Germline V gives CDR1 ENHRY, CDR2 SYGVKD. The CDR3 reads CAISGTGTTEAFF. In DNA form, the CDR3 reads TGTGCCATCAGTGGGACAGGGACCACTGAAGCTTTCTTT.

The CDR3 bases are TGCAGCGTTGAGGGGTTGAGGGGCTACACCTTC. It specifies CSVEGLRGYTF. This chain connects TRBV29-1 to TRBJ1-2; D remains ambiguous. Germline V gene sequence: CDR1 SQVTM, CDR2 ANQGSEA. Between the trimmed V and J ends, which lost 3 bases and 8 bases, there was a span of 10 bases. The CDR3 has 11 residues.

The chain joins TRBV5-1 to TRBJ2-7; D uncertain. CDR1 is SGHRS, CDR2 YFSETQ, per germline. The ends were cut back, 5 bases at V and 6 bases at J, with 18 bases in the middle. The CDR3 extends over 14 amino acids. The DNA for the CDR3 is TGCGCCAGCAGTCAACCGGACGGACCGGGCGAGCAGTACTTC. The encoded protein is CASSQPDGPGEQYF.

This clone appeared a few times. The chain is built from TRBV27 and TRBJ1-6; TRBD1 is a possible D gene (5 bases). V was clipped by 0 bases and J by 9 bases, with 12 bases between them. The CDR3 loop spans 15 amino acids. Germline CDR1 and CDR2: MNHEY and SMNVEV (reference sequence). The CDR3 bases are TGTGCCAGCAGTTTATCTCGGGGCCTGGGTTCACCCCTCCACTTT. Translating gives CASSLSRGLGSPLHF.

In its sample, this clone was seen a few times. CDR3 bases: TGCAGCGTTTCCGGGAGACTATTCCAAGAGACCCAGTACTTC. It codes for CSVSGRLFQETQYF. The V and J genes are TRBV29-1 and TRBJ2-5, with D possibly matching TRBD2 (6 bases). CDR3 size: 14 residues. The V end was cut by 5 bases, the J end by 1 base, with 14 bases between. In germline, CDR1 is SQVTM, CDR2 ANQGSEA.

The genes are TRBV30 and TRBJ1-3; the D gene is possibly TRBD1 (5 bases). The CDR3 sequence is 16 residues long. Germline V gene data show CDR1 as GTSNPN and CDR2 as SVGIG (reference sequence). Trimming removed 0 bases at V and 0 bases at J, with 12 bases between. This chain's CDR3 is CAWSVHQGFSGNTIYF. The CDR3 DNA reads TGTGCCTGGAGTGTACACCAGGGCTTCTCTGGAAACACCATATATTTT.

The CDR3 DNA reads as TGTGCCAGCTCACCCACCGGGACAGGGAACAATCAGCCCCAGCATTTT. The encoded protein is CASSPTGTGNNQPQHF. The rearrangement uses TRBV18 and TRBJ1-5, with 9 positions matching TRBD1. The germline V gene encodes CDR1 KGHSH and CDR2 LQKENI. Trimming at V came to 3 bases and at J to 3 bases, leaving 6 bases not matched to a gene. This CDR3 contains 16 residues.

V usage is TRBV23-1 and J usage is TRBJ2-5; TRBD1 agrees at 7 bases. TRBV23-1 counts as an open reading frame of uncertain function. CDR3 length: 15 amino acids. V lost 8 bases to trimming and J lost 0 bases; unmatched junction nucleotides: 9. CDR3 nucleotides: TGCGCCAGCGGACAGGACCATCTCTACCAAGAGACCCAGTACTTC. Residues: CASGQDHLYQETQYF.

The chain couples TRBV2 to TRBJ2-3; TRBD2 matches 8 bases. Looked up from germline, CDR1 is SNHLY and CDR2 is FYNNEI. The V and J ends lost 4 bases and 6 bases, in that order; junction bases with no gene match: 3. CDR3 length: 13 residues. CDR3 protein: CASSVIAGDTQYF. The CDR3 coding sequence is TGTGCCAGCAGTGTAATAGCGGGGGATACGCAGTATTTT.

The chain recombines TRBV20-1 with TRBJ2-1; unclear D gene. The CDR3 extends over 11 amino acids. Germline CDR1 DFQATT, CDR2 SNEGSKA (reference sequence). Trimming pared 3 bases from V and 12 bases from J, leaving 12 bases between. Here the CDR3 DNA reads TGCAGTGCTAGTGTCCGTGGTTGGCAGTTCTTC. Translated, it gives CSASVRGWQFF.

The CDR3: CASRTGSNSPLHF. CDR3 bases: TGTGCCAGCCGGACAGGGAGTAATTCACCCCTCCACTTT. This rearrangement joins TRBV19 to TRBJ1-6, with 8 nucleotides matching TRBD1. The length of the CDR3 is 13 residues. Trimming at V came to 9 bases and at J to 6 bases, leaving 4 bases not matched to a gene. Germline CDR1 reads LNHDA; CDR2 reads SQIVND (reference sequence).

The rearrangement uses TRBV7-2 and TRBJ1-6; 9 bases map to TRBD1. The V segment lost 4 bases and the J segment 10 bases; nucleotides outside the gene matches: 8. Germline-derived CDR1 and CDR2 are SGHTA and FQGNSA. This CDR3 has 15 amino acids. CDR3 sequence (DNA): TGTGCCAGCAGCTGGCCCGGGACAGGGACCTCACCCCTCCACTTT. Its translation is CASSWPGTGTSPLHF.

This sequence joins TRBV6-1 and TRBJ2-1; possible D gene TRBD2, 6 bases. V was pared by 8 bases and J by 0 bases, with 11 bases between. Per the germline V gene, CDR1 is MNHNS and CDR2 is SASEGT. This CDR3 region has 14 residues. The CDR3 reads CASYGGSSYNEQFF. As DNA, the CDR3 is TGTGCCAGCTACGGGGGTAGCTCCTACAATGAGCAGTTCTTC.

The rearrangement links TRBV27 to TRBJ2-5; 8 bases are shared with TRBD1. The tail of the sequence fits TRBJ2-7 better, so the J call may be wrong. The CDR3 runs 16 residues. Per the germline V gene, CDR1 is MNHEY and CDR2 is SMNVEV (reference sequence). CDR3 region: CASKVLLTGVMYEQYF. CDR3 nucleotide sequence: TGTGCCAGCAAAGTACTCCTGACAGGGGTTATGTACGAGCAGTACTTC.

This clone was recorded a few times. The V and J genes are TRBV30 and TRBJ1-5; weak D call: TRBD1 (6 bases). Trimming took off 7 bases at V and 4 bases at J, with 17 bases between the two ends. The CDR3 is made up of 14 amino acids. The germline gives CDR1 GTSNPN, CDR2 SVGIG (reference sequence). CDR3 coding DNA: TGTGCCTCTACAACAGGGAGGGATAATCAGCCCCAGCATTTT. Its protein is CASTTGRDNQPQHF. Full variable domain (missing parts from reference TRBV30 and TRBJ1-5): SQTIHQWPATLVQPVGSPLSLECTVEGTSNPNLYWYRQAAGRGLQLLFYSVGIGQISSEVPQNLSASRPQDRQFILSSKKLLLSDSGFYLCASTTGRDNQPQHFGDGTRLSIL.

The chain uses TRBV5-6 and TRBJ2-7; 10 nucleotides agree with TRBD1. The CDR3 contains 17 residues. Germline CDR1 and CDR2: SGHDT and YYEEEE. Germline trimming cut 0 bases from V and 5 bases from J; bases unmatched to any gene: 11. The CDR3 DNA reads TGTGCCAGCAGCTTGGTTCCAGGGACAGGGGCTTTCGACGAGCAGTACTTC. Its protein product is CASSLVPGTGAFDEQYF.

The J gene is TRBJ1-1, the V gene TRBV7-2, with 9 bases matching TRBD1. The CDR3 consists of 14 residues. V gave up 5 bases and J gave up 6 bases; unmatched junction bases: 7. Germline-derived CDR1 and CDR2 are SGHTA and FQGNSA. The CDR3 sequence: CASSMRWDRAEAFF. The CDR3 region has the DNA TGTGCCAGCAGCATGCGATGGGACAGGGCTGAAGCTTTCTTT.

This clone was found a few times. The chain combines TRBV2 with TRBJ1-2; no clear D gene. CDR3 length: 12 residues. V lost 3 bases and J 4 bases, leaving 6 bases between the germline ends. Germline CDR1 is SNHLY and CDR2 is FYNNEI. The CDR3, as DNA: TGTGCCAGCAGTGAGGATCCCTATGGCTACACCTTC. It specifies CASSEDPYGYTF.

This clone was found once. V and J are TRBV19 and TRBJ1-6; the D is unclear. The CDR3 length is 16 residues. V was cut by 0 bases and J by 7 bases, with 13 bases left in between. CDR1 and CDR2 (germline): LNHDA, SQIVND (reference sequence). The DNA for the CDR3 is TGTGCCAGTAGTATAGAGCAGTTTCCAGTGAATTCACCCCTCCACTTT. It is translated as CASSIEQFPVNSPLHF.

The chain couples TRBV18 to TRBJ2-7; a possible D gene is TRBD1 (5 bases). Germline V gene data show CDR1 as KGHSH and CDR2 as LQKENI. There are 12 residues in the CDR3. The V and J ends lost 5 bases and 0 bases respectively, with 5 bases between them. CDR3 residues: CASSDSSYEQYF. The CDR3 DNA sequence: TGTGCCAGCTCAGACAGCTCCTACGAGCAGTACTTC.

This clone was found once. The genes are TRBV30 and TRBJ2-1; possibly TRBD2 for D (5 bases). The germline gives CDR1 GTSNPN, CDR2 SVGIG (reference sequence). The V and J ends lost 2 bases and 7 bases respectively, with 6 bases between them. The CDR3 runs to 11 residues. CDR3 sequence (DNA): TGTGCCTGGAGTCCGGGGAATGAGCAGTTCTTC. It translates to CAWSPGNEQFF.

The V and J genes are TRBV30 and TRBJ2-7, with 14 bases lining up with TRBD2. The CDR3 sequence is 13 residues long. The germline V gene encodes CDR1 GTSNPN and CDR2 SVGIG (reference sequence). CDR3 amino acids: CAWNQKRGLAGEV. DNA of the CDR3: TGTGCCTGGAACCAGAAACGGGGACTAGCGGGGGAGGTC.